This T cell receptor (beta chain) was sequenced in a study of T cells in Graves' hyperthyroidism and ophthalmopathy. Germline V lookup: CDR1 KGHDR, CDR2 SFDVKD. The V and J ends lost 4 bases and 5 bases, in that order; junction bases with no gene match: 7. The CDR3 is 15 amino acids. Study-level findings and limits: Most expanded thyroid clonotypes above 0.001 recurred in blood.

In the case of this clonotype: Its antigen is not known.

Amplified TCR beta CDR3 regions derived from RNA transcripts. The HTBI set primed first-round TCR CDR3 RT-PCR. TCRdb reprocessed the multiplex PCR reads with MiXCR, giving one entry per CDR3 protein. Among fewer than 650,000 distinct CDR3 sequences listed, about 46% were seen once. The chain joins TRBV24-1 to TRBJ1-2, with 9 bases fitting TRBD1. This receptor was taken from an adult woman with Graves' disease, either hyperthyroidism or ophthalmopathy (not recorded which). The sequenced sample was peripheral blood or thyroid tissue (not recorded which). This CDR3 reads CATSEAGTGYYGYTF. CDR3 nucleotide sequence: TGTGCCACCAGTGAGGCCGGGACAGGGTATTATGGCTACACCTTC.